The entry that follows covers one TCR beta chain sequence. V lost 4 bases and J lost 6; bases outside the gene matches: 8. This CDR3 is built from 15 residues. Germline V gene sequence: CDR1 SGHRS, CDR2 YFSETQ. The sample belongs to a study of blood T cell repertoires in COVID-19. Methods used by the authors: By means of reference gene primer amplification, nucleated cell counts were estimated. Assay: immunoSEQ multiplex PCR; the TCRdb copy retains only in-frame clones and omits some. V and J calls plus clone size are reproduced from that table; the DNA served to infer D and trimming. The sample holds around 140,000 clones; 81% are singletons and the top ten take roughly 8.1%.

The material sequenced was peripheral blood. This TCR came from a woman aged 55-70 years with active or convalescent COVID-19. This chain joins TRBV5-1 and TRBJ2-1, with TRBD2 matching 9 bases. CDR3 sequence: CASSPLAGVSNEQFF. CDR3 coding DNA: TGCGCCAGCAGCCCGTTAGCGGGAGTAAGCAATGAGCAGTTCTTC.